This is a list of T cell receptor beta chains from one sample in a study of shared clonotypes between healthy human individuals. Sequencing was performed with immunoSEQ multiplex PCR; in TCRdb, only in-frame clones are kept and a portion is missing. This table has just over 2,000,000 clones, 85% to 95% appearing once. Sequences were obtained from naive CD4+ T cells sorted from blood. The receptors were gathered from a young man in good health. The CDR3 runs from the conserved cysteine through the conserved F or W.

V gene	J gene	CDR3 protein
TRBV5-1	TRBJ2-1	CASSPGTSGAYNEQFF
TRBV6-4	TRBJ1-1	CASSDRANTEAFF
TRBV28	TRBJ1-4	CASSLRQGGEKLFF
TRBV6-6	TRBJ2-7	CASSYRPSLPVYEQYF
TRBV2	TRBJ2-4	CASHHQGVRESIQYF
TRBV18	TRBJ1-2	CASSPDEGYGYTF
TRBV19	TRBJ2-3	CASSFSGTDTQYF
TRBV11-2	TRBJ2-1	CASSLDRVSLNEQFF
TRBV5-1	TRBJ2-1	CASSVFGNVGNNEQFF
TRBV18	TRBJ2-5	CASSPISPGLETQYF
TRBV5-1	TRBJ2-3	CASSFWTSGGADTQYF
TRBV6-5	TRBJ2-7	CASTPGLADFYEQYF
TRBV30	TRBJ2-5	CAWMPGTKVVETQYF
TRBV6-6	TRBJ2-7	CAIREPQGADYEQYF
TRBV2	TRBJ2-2	CASSGRQSNTGELFF
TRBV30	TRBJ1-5	CAWSLRTTADQPQHF
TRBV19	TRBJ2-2	CASTRDRDTGELFF
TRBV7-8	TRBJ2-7	CASSPSGREQYF